This is a list of T cell receptor beta chains from one sample in a study of blood T cells in healthy people across ages. TCRdb re-called the 5' RACE reads through MiXCR, storing one row per CDR3 protein. The sample lists 600,000 to 900,000 distinct CDR3 sequences, more than 25% seen once, with 3% in the top ten. This sample was shared with a second study, whose subject was T cells of mothers and their children.

Sequencing was performed on blood. The receptors were gathered from a boy younger than 18 in good health. Each CDR3 is given with its conserved first and last residue. Fields, in order: clone size, J gene, D gene, V gene, CDR3 DNA, CDR3 protein. D genes are given only for firm matches. Expanded clones are given a class, and other clones once, few, many or no size at all.

clone size: -; J gene: TRBJ1-2; D gene: -; V gene: TRBV6-1; CDR3 DNA: TGTGCCAGCAGTCCCATTCGGACAGCAAACTATGGCTACACCTTC; CDR3 protein: CASSPIRTANYGYTF
clone size: few; J gene: TRBJ2-3; D gene: -; V gene: TRBV7-9; CDR3 DNA: TGTGCCAGCAGCCGACTAGAGACAGATACGCAGTATTTT; CDR3 protein: CASSRLETDTQYF
clone size: -; J gene: TRBJ2-3; D gene: TRBD1; V gene: TRBV29-1; CDR3 DNA: TGCAGCGTTGATGGGACAGGGGGCGCAGATACGCAGTATTTT; CDR3 protein: CSVDGTGGADTQYF
clone size: -; J gene: TRBJ2-5; D gene: -; V gene: TRBV12-5; CDR3 DNA: TGTGCTAGTGGTTTGGTGGAAGAGACCCAGTACTTC; CDR3 protein: CASGLVEETQYF
clone size: -; J gene: TRBJ2-7; D gene: -; V gene: TRBV5-1; CDR3 DNA: TGCGCCAGCAGCCCTGGATTTGGACTTGTAGACGAGCAGTACTTC; CDR3 protein: CASSPGFGLVDEQYF
clone size: once; J gene: TRBJ2-7; D gene: TRBD2; V gene: TRBV27; CDR3 DNA: TGTGCCAGCGGGCTAGCGGGAAGCTCCTACGAGCAGTACTTC; CDR3 protein: CASGLAGSSYEQYF
clone size: few; J gene: TRBJ1-3; D gene: -; V gene: TRBV14; CDR3 DNA: TGTGCCAGCAGCCAAGATTTAATCGATAACGGAAACACCATATATTTT; CDR3 protein: CASSQDLIDNGNTIYF
clone size: -; J gene: TRBJ2-7; D gene: TRBD2; V gene: TRBV29-1; CDR3 DNA: TGCATTGCGGGAGGGATCCTCGGCGAGCAGTACTTC; CDR3 protein: CIAGGILGEQYF
clone size: many; J gene: TRBJ1-1; D gene: -; V gene: TRBV29-1; CDR3 DNA: TGCAGCTTTGGGGGGCTAAACGCTGAAGCTTTCTTT; CDR3 protein: CSFGGLNAEAFF
clone size: once; J gene: TRBJ1-6; D gene: TRBD1; V gene: TRBV28; CDR3 DNA: TGTGCCAGCAGTTTTACAGGGGGTGGTTCACCCCTCCACTTT; CDR3 protein: CASSFTGGGSPLHF
clone size: -; J gene: TRBJ2-7; D gene: -; V gene: TRBV5-1; CDR3 DNA: TGCGCCAGCAGCTTCTCCGGGACAATCGACGAGCAGTACTTC; CDR3 protein: CASSFSGTIDEQYF
clone size: -; J gene: TRBJ2-3; D gene: TRBD2; V gene: TRBV4-1; CDR3 DNA: TGCGCCAGCAGCCTTGCTTTTATAGCGGGGGGGCCCCGCCGCACAGATACGCAGTATTTT; CDR3 protein: CASSLAFIAGGPRRTDTQYF
clone size: -; J gene: TRBJ2-7; D gene: -; V gene: TRBV12-3/TRBV12-4; CDR3 DNA: TGTGCCAGCAGGCTCTCAGGGTCCTACGAGCAGTACTTC; CDR3 protein: CASRLSGSYEQYF
clone size: -; J gene: TRBJ1-3; D gene: TRBD1; V gene: TRBV9; CDR3 DNA: TGTGCCAGCAGCGTCGCGACGGGACAGGGAAACACCATATATTTT; CDR3 protein: CASSVATGQGNTIYF
clone size: -; J gene: TRBJ1-3; D gene: -; V gene: TRBV5-1; CDR3 DNA: TGCGCCAGCAGCTTGGAGGGGTCGTGGACGGATAGTGGAAACACCATATATTTT; CDR3 protein: CASSLEGSWTDSGNTIYF
clone size: few; J gene: TRBJ2-5; D gene: -; V gene: TRBV20-1; CDR3 DNA: TGCAGTGCTCAAACCCCGGGTCTCCCAGGGGAGACCCAGTACTTC; CDR3 protein: CSAQTPGLPGETQYF
clone size: few; J gene: TRBJ1-1; D gene: -; V gene: TRBV10-2; CDR3 DNA: TGCGCCAGCAGGGTAGGACAGATGAACACTGAAGCTTTCTTT; CDR3 protein: CASRVGQMNTEAFF
clone size: -; J gene: TRBJ2-7; D gene: TRBD1; V gene: TRBV28; CDR3 DNA: TGTGCCAGCAGGGGGACAGGGGACACCTACGAGCAGTACTTC; CDR3 protein: CASRGTGDTYEQYF
clone size: few; J gene: TRBJ1-1; D gene: -; V gene: TRBV5-1; CDR3 DNA: TGCGCCAGCAGCTTGGGGCCCGGGCTAGCTTTCTTT; CDR3 protein: CASSLGPGLAFF
clone size: -; J gene: TRBJ1-2; D gene: TRBD1; V gene: TRBV29-1; CDR3 DNA: TGCAGCGTTGGGACAGGGGGCTTGTTCTATGGCTACACCTTC; CDR3 protein: CSVGTGGLFYGYTF
clone size: -; J gene: TRBJ2-5; D gene: -; V gene: TRBV12-3/TRBV12-4; CDR3 DNA: TGTGCCAGCAGCCACTCCCGAGACAGACTCAAAGAGACCCAGTACTTC; CDR3 protein: CASSHSRDRLKETQYF
clone size: few; J gene: TRBJ2-5; D gene: -; V gene: TRBV7-9; CDR3 DNA: TGTGCAAGCAGCTCGGGGCGTCTCGGCCAAGAGACCCAGTACTTC; CDR3 protein: CASSSGRLGQETQYF
clone size: -; J gene: TRBJ2-5; D gene: -; V gene: TRBV10-3; CDR3 DNA: TGTGCCATCAGTGAGTCGGCCCTTACGGTGGAGACCCAGTACTTC; CDR3 protein: CAISESALTVETQYF
clone size: few; J gene: TRBJ1-4; D gene: TRBD1; V gene: TRBV30; CDR3 DNA: TGTGCCTGGACCGGGACAGGGACTGAAAAACTGTTTTTT; CDR3 protein: CAWTGTGTEKLFF
clone size: few; J gene: TRBJ2-5; D gene: -; V gene: TRBV5-1; CDR3 DNA: TGCGCCAGCAGCTTGGCCTTGGGAGAAGAGACCCAGTACTTC; CDR3 protein: CASSLALGEETQYF
clone size: few; J gene: TRBJ2-5; D gene: -; V gene: TRBV9; CDR3 DNA: TGTGCCAGCAGCGCAGACGACTCAGCGGTGATCCAGTACTTC; CDR3 protein: CASSADDSAVIQYF
clone size: -; J gene: TRBJ2-1; D gene: TRBD2; V gene: TRBV3-1; CDR3 DNA: TGTGCCAGCACCATCCGCGGACGGGGGGACCCCGCGACTAGCGGGGGCCTCTACAATGAGCAGTTCTTC; CDR3 protein: CASTIRGRGDPATSGGLYNEQFF
clone size: -; J gene: TRBJ2-1; D gene: -; V gene: TRBV6-5; CDR3 DNA: TGTGCCAGTAGAATTGACTTCTACAATGAGCAGTTCTTC; CDR3 protein: CASRIDFYNEQFF
clone size: -; J gene: TRBJ1-2; D gene: TRBD1; V gene: TRBV29-1; CDR3 DNA: TGCAGCGTTGTGGGGGACAGGATGAACTATGGCTACACCTTC; CDR3 protein: CSVVGDRMNYGYTF